These 20 T cell receptor beta chains were all obtained from the same sample, sequenced in a study of cytomegalovirus exposure and HLA in healthy donors. The PCR ran on 60 Vbeta and 13 Jbeta primers. The protocol was immunoSEQ multiplex PCR, while the TCRdb copy is restricted to in-frame clones and leaves out a portion. Of 40,000 to 55,000 clones in the sample, about three quarters were seen once. The specimen sequenced was PBMCs. The source is a man younger than 35 in good health and CMV-seronegative.

The J gene is TRBJ2-7, the V gene TRBV5-1, with TRBD1 identical over 12 bases. The CDR3 loop spans 14 amino acids. Germline lookup yields CDR1 SGHRS and CDR2 YFSETQ. V trimming: 1 base; J trimming: 10 bases; junction bases outside the gene matches: 6. As DNA, the CDR3 is TGCGCCAGCAGCTTGCCGGGACAGGGGGCGCGACAGTACTTC. It specifies CASSLPGQGARQYF.

This clone appeared a single time. This chain connects TRBV6-4 to TRBJ2-2, with a possible D match to TRBD1 (6 bases). Germline V gene lookup returns CDR1 MRHNA and CDR2 SNTAGT. Trimming took off 6 bases at V and 2 bases at J, with 13 bases between the two ends. The CDR3 consists of 15 residues. CDR3 DNA: TGTGCCAGCAGCCCCGGGACACTTAACACCGGGGAGCTGTTTTTT. It is translated as CASSPGTLNTGELFF.

The chain employs TRBV9 and TRBJ2-3; tentatively, D is TRBD2 (6 bases). This CDR3 has 12 amino acids. Germline V gene data show CDR1 as SGDLS and CDR2 as YYNGEE. V shed 4 bases and J shed 6 bases, with 9 bases lying between them. The CDR3 DNA sequence: TGTGCCAGCAGCTTGGAGGGGGATACGCAGTATTTT. Translated: CASSLEGDTQYF.

This chain links TRBV6-5 with TRBJ2-5; the D is unclear. CDR3 length: 13 amino acids. Germline CDR1 reads MNHEY; CDR2 reads SVGAGI. V lost 6 bases and J 4 bases, leaving 12 bases between the germline ends. The CDR3, as DNA: TGTGCCAGCAGCCCAGTCCTAGGAGAGACCCAGTACTTC. It yields the protein CASSPVLGETQYF.

The chain is built from TRBV29-1 and TRBJ2-1; 8 bases are shared with TRBD1. The V and J ends lost 4 bases and 2 bases, in that order; junction bases with no gene match: 16. Germline lookup yields CDR1 SQVTM and CDR2 ANQGSEA. This CDR3 has 18 amino acids. The CDR3 region has the DNA TGCAGCGTTGTAAGCCCGGGACAGGAACTCTCCACCTACAATGAGCAGTTCTTC. Its protein product is CSVVSPGQELSTYNEQFF.

This clone was observed a single time. This chain connects TRBV13 to TRBJ1-5; possibly TRBD1 for D (5 bases). The V end was cut by 3 bases, the J end by 11 bases, with 11 bases between. The CDR3 loop spans 12 amino acids. Germline V gives CDR1 PRHDT, CDR2 FYEKMQ (reference sequence). CDR3 amino acids: CASSFKGKAQHF. The CDR3 DNA reads as TGTGCCAGCAGCTTCAAGGGGAAGGCCCAGCATTTT.

The chain couples TRBV29-1 to TRBJ1-1; no definite D call. This CDR3 has 14 amino acids. In germline, CDR1 is SQVTM, CDR2 ANQGSEA. Trimming cost V 4 bases and J 2 bases, with 14 bases left between them. This chain's CDR3 is CSVAPRLVNTEAFF. In DNA form, the CDR3 reads TGCAGCGTTGCCCCTCGGTTGGTAAACACTGAAGCTTTCTTT.

The chain recombines TRBV6-5 with TRBJ1-3; TRBD1 matches 9 bases. The V segment lost 6 bases and the J segment 6 bases; nucleotides outside the gene matches: 9. The CDR3 is 15 amino acids. The germline V gene encodes CDR1 MNHEY and CDR2 SVGAGI. The CDR3 bases are TGTGCCAGCAGGACACCGGGACAGGGAGCAAACACCATATATTTT. Translating gives CASRTPGQGANTIYF.

The gene calls are TRBV28 and TRBJ2-4; D perhaps matches TRBD1 (5 bases). Germline V gives CDR1 MDHEN, CDR2 SYDVKM. The V end was cut by 4 bases, the J end by 5 bases, with 15 bases between. CDR3 length equals 15 residues. CDR3 sequence reads: CASSSLGQGQNIQYF. Here the CDR3 DNA reads TGTGCCAGCAGTTCCCTCGGGCAGGGCCAAAACATTCAGTACTTC.

This sequence joins TRBV5-1 and TRBJ2-1; 11 nucleotides agree with TRBD2. There are 19 residues in the CDR3. The germline CDR1 and CDR2 sequences are SGHRS and YFSETQ. V gave up 1 base and J gave up 6 bases; unmatched junction bases: 15. CDR3 protein: CASSLPTPDTSGSLNEQFF. CDR3 coding DNA: TGCGCCAGCAGCTTGCCGACTCCGGATACTAGCGGGAGTCTCAATGAGCAGTTCTTC.

The V gene is TRBV9, the J gene TRBJ2-7, with 9 bases aligning to TRBD1. CDR1 is SGDLS and CDR2 is YYNGEE in the germline V gene. Trimming took 0 bases from V and 3 from J; bases not matched to a gene: 4. The CDR3 length is 15 residues. CDR3 DNA sequence: TGTGCCAGCAGCGTAGGGACAGGGGTGTTCTACGAGCAGTACTTC. Amino acid sequence: CASSVGTGVFYEQYF.

Worth noting for this clone: One junction end does not reproduce the germline sequence, and a read error may be involved. The rearrangement links TRBV2 to TRBJ1-2, with a weak D call TRBD1 (6 bases). Germline V gives CDR1 SNHLY, CDR2 FYNNEI. The CDR3 length is 14 residues. The CDR3 here is CASSRGHGLGGLNF. CDR3 in DNA: TGTGCCAGCAGTAGGGGACACGGACTTGGGGGCCTTAACTTC.

The chain joins TRBV29-1 to TRBJ2-2; 8 bases align to TRBD1. V was clipped by 1 base and J by 6 bases; unmatched bases: 7. The CDR3 totals 15 residues. Per germline, CDR1 SQVTM and CDR2 ANQGSEA. The CDR3 loop reads CSVEGGQGAPGELFF. For the CDR3, the DNA is TGCAGCGTTGAAGGGGGTCAGGGGGCTCCCGGGGAGCTGTTTTTT.

This clone has a handful of counts. V is TRBV5-6 and J is TRBJ2-2; TRBD2 matches at 13 bases. Germline V gene lookup returns CDR1 SGHDT and CDR2 YYEEEE. The CDR3 totals 18 residues. V shed 4 bases and J 7 bases; nucleotides not matched to a gene: 13. CDR3 sequence: CASSLPLLAGGRVGELFF. The CDR3 DNA sequence: TGTGCCAGCAGCCTTCCCCTACTAGCGGGAGGGCGAGTCGGGGAGCTGTTTTTT.

The chain combines TRBV2 with TRBJ2-7; 8 nucleotides match TRBD1. The V gene end was trimmed by 4 bases and the J gene end by 4 bases; junction bases not matched to a gene: 6. CDR1 and CDR2 (germline): SNHLY, FYNNEI. CDR3 length: 14 residues. The CDR3 region has the DNA TGTGCCAGCAGTGGGCCAGGGGGCCAATACGAGCAGTACTTC. Its translation is CASSGPGGQYEQYF.

The chain carries TRBV7-9 and TRBJ2-5, with a possible D match to TRBD1 (5 bases). V lost 4 bases and J lost 0, with 9 bases in between. Germline V gives CDR1 SEHNR, CDR2 FQNEAQ (reference sequence). The CDR3 runs to 14 residues. The CDR3, as DNA: TGTGCCAGCAGCTCAGGACACTACCAAGAGACCCAGTACTTC. Its translation is CASSSGHYQETQYF.

This chain links TRBV29-1 with TRBJ2-5, with a tentative D call TRBD1 (6 bases). V was trimmed by 4 bases and J by 1 base, leaving 10 bases between them. Per germline, CDR1 SQVTM and CDR2 ANQGSEA. This CDR3 region has 13 residues. The CDR3 coding sequence is TGCAGCGTTGCCACAGGGTTCCAAGAGACCCAGTACTTC. This gives the protein CSVATGFQETQYF.

This clone was recorded a few times. The chain joins TRBV7-9 to TRBJ1-6, with 9 bases fitting TRBD1. Germline CDR1 SEHNR, CDR2 FQNEAQ (reference sequence). The length of the CDR3 is 14 residues. V shed 5 bases and J 10 bases; nucleotides not matched to a gene: 6. CDR3 sequence reads: CASSPGQGNSPLHF. The CDR3 coding sequence is TGTGCCAGCAGCCCGGGACAGGGAAACTCACCCCTCCACTTT.

The chain links TRBV28 to TRBJ1-4; maybe TRBD1 (6 bases). The germline gives CDR1 MDHEN, CDR2 SYDVKM. Trimming removed 4 bases from V and 8 bases from J, with 17 bases in between. CDR3 length: 15 residues. CDR3 protein: CASSSTGRPGEKLFF. The CDR3 nucleotides read TGTGCCAGCAGTTCGACAGGAAGGCCGGGGGAAAAACTGTTTTTT.

This chain joins TRBV7-9 and TRBJ2-7, with no clear D. Deletions cut 1 base from V and 0 bases from J, with 4 bases between. Germline-derived CDR1 and CDR2 are SEHNR and FQNEAQ (reference sequence). The CDR3 contains 13 residues. The CDR3 sequence is CASSLGASYEQYF. For the CDR3, the DNA is TGTGCCAGCAGCTTAGGAGCCTCCTACGAGCAGTACTTC.